The clone carrying this T cell receptor beta chain was seen just once. Its specificity is unknown. TCRdb's copy holds only in-frame clones and misses some; the assay was immunoSEQ multiplex PCR. The profile shows about 83,000 clones, 86% of them singletons. These data originate in a study of T cell responses to AZD1222 COVID-19 vaccine. Broader study findings: In a largely white British group with more females than males, clonal diversity was possibly underestimated. Targeting of unmutated variant regions was reportedly seen in nearly half of spike-specific TCRs. Seropositive at baseline were only a handful of AZD1222 recipients.

Germline CDR1 SGHRS, CDR2 YFSETQ. This CDR3 is 16 amino acids long. V shed 6 bases and J 2 bases; nucleotides not matched to a gene: 8. The material sequenced was peripheral blood, taken on day 0 of AZD1222 vaccination. The receptor was derived from an adult in good health. The rearrangement links TRBV5-1 to TRBJ2-2; 9 bases are a match to TRBD1. The CDR3 nucleotides are TGCGCCAGCACCAGGAGACAGGGGGAAAACACCGGGGAGCTGTTTTTT. It specifies CASTRRQGENTGELFF. Filled out from reference TRBV5-1 and TRBJ2-2, the complete variable domain reads KAGVTQTPRYLIKTRGQQVTLSCSPISGHRSVSWYQQTPGQGLQFLFEYFSETQRNKGNFPGRFSGRQFSNSRSEMNVSTLELGDSALYLCASTRRQGENTGELFFGEGSRLTVL.